This passage covers 21 T cell receptor beta chains from one sample sequenced in a study of blood T cell repertoires in COVID-19. Generated by immunoSEQ multiplex PCR, the TCRdb table keeps only in-frame clones and is missing some. The sample consists of tens of thousands of clones, approximately 84% of them appearing once. The sequencing sample was made of peripheral blood. The receptors stem from a man in his sixties with COVID-19, enrolled during active disease.

This chain connects TRBV2 to TRBJ1-5; 9 positions match TRBD1. Unmatched junction bases numbered 7, after V lost 8 bases and J lost 5 bases. This CDR3 is built from 14 residues. Germline CDR1 and CDR2: SNHLY and FYNNEI. The CDR3 is CASLGTGMDQPQHF. The CDR3 DNA follows: TGTGCCAGCCTCGGGACAGGGATGGATCAGCCCCAGCATTTT.

This chain links TRBV11-3 with TRBJ2-1; TRBD2 is a possible D gene (6 bases). CDR3 length: 13 residues. Trimming stripped 3 bases from V and 11 bases from J, with 14 bases between. CDR1 and CDR2 (germline): SGHNT, YENEEA. The chain's CDR3 is CASSLYELAKQFF. CDR3 nucleotides: TGTGCCAGCAGCTTGTACGAACTAGCCAAGCAGTTCTTC.

CDR3 loop: CASSFSGQNTGELFF. The CDR3 nucleotides are TGTGCCAGCAGCTTCTCTGGACAAAACACCGGGGAGCTGTTTTTT. The chain employs TRBV7-3 and TRBJ2-2, with D perhaps TRBD1 (5 bases). Germline V gene lookup returns CDR1 SGHTA and CDR2 FQGTGA. The CDR3 totals 15 residues. The V end lost 3 bases, the J end lost 2 bases, and 10 bases lay between the germline ends.

This chain uses TRBV5-1 with TRBJ1-5; D is undetermined. CDR3 length: 16 residues. Deletions cut 0 bases from V and 2 bases from J, with 12 bases between. Germline lookup yields CDR1 SGHRS and CDR2 YFSETQ. The CDR3 loop is CASSLDGRRGNQPQHF. The CDR3 region has the DNA TGCGCCAGCAGCTTGGATGGGAGAAGGGGCAATCAGCCCCAGCATTTT.

The chain carries TRBV19 and TRBJ2-2; 10 bases line up with TRBD2. The length of the CDR3 is 17 residues. Germline trimming cut 3 bases from V and 6 bases from J; bases unmatched to any gene: 10. Germline V gene data show CDR1 as LNHDA and CDR2 as SQIVND (reference sequence). In DNA form, the CDR3 reads TGTGCCAGTAGTATGGTGCTTGAGCGGGGGGGCGCCGGGGAGCTGTTTTTT. Amino acid sequence: CASSMVLERGGAGELFF.

This clone was found once. The chain recombines TRBV5-1 with TRBJ2-1; D is possibly TRBD1 (7 bases). CDR3 length equals 14 residues. V shed 4 bases and J shed 5 bases, with 13 bases lying between them. The V gene's germline CDR1 is SGHRS and CDR2 YFSETQ. Here the CDR3 DNA reads TGCGCCAGCAGCCCGGGGGACAGAAACAATGAGCAGTTCTTC. Translation: CASSPGDRNNEQFF.

This sequence joins TRBV28 and TRBJ2-3; TRBD2 matches at 9 bases. This CDR3 has 16 residues. The V segment lost 2 bases and the J segment 2 bases; nucleotides outside the gene matches: 5. Germline CDR1 and CDR2: MDHEN and SYDVKM. This chain's CDR3 is CASSLGRGGATDTQYF. The CDR3 region has the DNA TGTGCCAGCAGTTTAGGGCGCGGGGGGGCCACAGATACGCAGTATTTT.

This clone was observed many times. The V and J genes are TRBV2 and TRBJ2-1; 12 bases match TRBD2. Per germline, CDR1 SNHLY and CDR2 FYNNEI. V dropped 1 base and J dropped 12; count of bases not matched to a gene: 1. CDR3 length equals 13 residues. This chain's CDR3 is CASSEGLAGAQFF. CDR3 nucleotide sequence: TGTGCCAGCAGTGAAGGACTAGCGGGGGCGCAGTTCTTC. The full variable domain, rest sourced from reference TRBV2 and TRBJ2-1, is EPEVTQTPSHQVTQMGQEVILRCVPISNHLYFYWYRQILGQKVEFLVSFYNNEISEKSEIFDDQFSVERPDGSNFTLKIRSTKLEDSAMYFCASSEGLAGAQFFGPGTRLTVL.

This clone came up a few times. The rearrangement joins TRBV5-1 to TRBJ1-1; D is unresolved. This CDR3 spans 14 amino acids. V lost 7 bases and J 2 bases, leaving 15 bases between the germline ends. CDR1 and CDR2 from the germline V gene are SGHRS and YFSETQ. The chain's CDR3 is CASALGVINTEAFF. In DNA form, the CDR3 reads TGCGCCAGCGCTCTGGGAGTAATTAACACTGAAGCTTTCTTT.

The V and J genes are TRBV5-5 and TRBJ2-7; unclear D gene. Trimming removed 0 bases at V and 1 base at J, with 8 bases between. The germline gives CDR1 SGHKS, CDR2 YYEKEE (reference sequence). The CDR3 has 14 amino acids. The CDR3 protein is CASSLDRQSYEQYF. CDR3 DNA sequence: TGTGCCAGCAGCTTGGACCGTCAGTCCTACGAGCAGTACTTC.

The V call is TRBV19, the J call TRBJ1-1, with 9 positions matching TRBD1. V dropped 3 bases and J dropped 4; count of bases not matched to a gene: 9. CDR3 size: 16 residues. Germline CDR1 is LNHDA and CDR2 is SQIVND (reference sequence). CDR3 amino acids: CASSIQAGQGGTEAFF. The CDR3 DNA reads as TGTGCCAGTAGTATTCAGGCGGGACAGGGTGGCACTGAAGCTTTCTTT.

The chain joins TRBV12-3 or TRBV12-4 to TRBJ1-2; D possibly corresponds to TRBD1 (6 bases). The length of the CDR3 is 13 residues. The germline V and J ends were trimmed by 5 bases and 7 bases, with 14 bases remaining between them. CDR3 coding DNA: TGTGCCAGCAGTAGGCGGGGGGCGTTTGGCTACACCTTC. Its protein product is CASSRRGAFGYTF.

The chain uses TRBV9 and TRBJ2-3; no reliable D call. Germline loops: CDR1 SGDLS, CDR2 YYNGEE. The CDR3 loop spans 16 amino acids. The V end lost 0 bases, the J end lost 2 bases, and 13 bases lay between the germline ends. The CDR3 loop is CASSVAESPPTDTQYF. CDR3 in DNA: TGTGCCAGCAGCGTAGCCGAGTCCCCCCCCACAGATACGCAGTATTTT.

To note about this clone: Its ends do not fully match the called genes, so a read error is possible. The DNA of the CDR3 is TGCAGTGCTAGAGCGGGACAGGGGGCGTCCTTC. As protein: CSARAGQGASF. The genes are TRBV20-1 and TRBJ1-2, with 12 bases aligning to TRBD1. This CDR3 is 11 amino acids long. The germline V gene encodes CDR1 DFQATT and CDR2 SNEGSKA (reference sequence).

This clone appeared once. The chain carries TRBV6-5 and TRBJ1-3; D is unresolved. Germline CDR1 and CDR2: MNHEY and SVGAGI. V gave up 4 bases and J gave up 8 bases, with 18 bases separating them. There are 15 residues in the CDR3. Here the CDR3 DNA reads TGTGCCAGCAGTTTCCTACGGACTCCTTTCCACACCATATATTTT. It specifies CASSFLRTPFHTIYF.

V usage is TRBV7-3 and J usage is TRBJ2-7; a possible D gene is TRBD1 (6 bases). This CDR3 contains 13 residues. The germline CDR1 and CDR2 sequences are SGHTA and FQGTGA. V was pared by 5 bases and J by 7 bases, with 15 bases between. CDR3 residues: CASSLNPGVEQYF. In nucleotides, the CDR3 is TGTGCCAGCAGCCTAAACCCAGGGGTTGAGCAGTACTTC. Using reference TRBV7-3 and TRBJ2-7 for the parts outside the CDR3, the full variable domain is GAGVSQTPSNKVTEKGKYVELRCDPISGHTALYWYRQSLGQGPEFLIYFQGTGAADDSGLPNDRFFAVRPEGSVSTLKIQRTERGDSAVYLCASSLNPGVEQYFGPGTRLTVT.

The chain links TRBV5-4 to TRBJ2-7; D not certain. The germline V and J ends were trimmed by 4 bases and 6 bases, with 17 bases remaining between them. The CDR3 totals 14 residues. CDR1 is SGHNT and CDR2 is YYREEE in the germline V gene (reference sequence). The CDR3 bases are TGTGCCAGCAGCGAATCTCTATTACCGGGCGAGCAGTACTTC. Translating it yields CASSESLLPGEQYF.

The gene calls are TRBV27 and TRBJ1-1; TRBD1 matches 10 bases. The CDR3 length is 16 residues. With 7 bases clipped from V and 3 bases from J, the junction kept 11 bases outside the gene matches. The V gene's germline CDR1 is MNHEY and CDR2 SMNVEV (reference sequence). Here the CDR3 DNA reads TGTGCCAGCAAAACCACGGGACAGGGGAGACACACTGAAGCTTTCTTT. Translating it yields CASKTTGQGRHTEAFF.

This clone has only one observation. The chain combines TRBV7-6 with TRBJ1-6, with a tentative D call TRBD1 (6 bases). The ends were cut back, 1 base at V and 8 bases at J, with 12 bases in the middle. The germline V gene encodes CDR1 SGHVS and CDR2 FNYEAQ. The CDR3 is made up of 15 amino acids. The CDR3 loop is CASSLVAGADSPLHF. The DNA for the CDR3 is TGTGCCAGCAGCTTAGTAGCAGGGGCAGATTCACCCCTCCACTTT.

This clone was observed a handful of times. The rearrangement links TRBV9 to TRBJ2-1, with a weak D call TRBD2 (6 bases). Germline V gene lookup returns CDR1 SGDLS and CDR2 YYNGEE. Trimming pared 3 bases from V and 5 bases from J, leaving 21 bases between. There are 17 residues in the CDR3. Here the CDR3 reads CASSARDSLRSDNEQFF. In DNA, the CDR3 is TGTGCCAGCAGCGCCCGGGACTCCCTAAGAAGCGACAATGAGCAGTTCTTC.

This rearrangement joins TRBV9 to TRBJ2-3; TRBD1 might be the D (6 bases). Germline CDR1 is SGDLS and CDR2 is YYNGEE. This CDR3 is built from 17 residues. The V gene lost 1 base and the J gene lost 6 bases, with 21 bases spanning the gap. CDR3 in DNA: TGTGCCAGCAGCGTATCGGTCGAGGGGGTATTAGGGGATACGCAGTATTTT. Amino acids: CASSVSVEGVLGDTQYF. Together with reference TRBV9 and TRBJ2-3, the CDR3 gives the full variable domain: DSGVTQTPKHLITATGQRVTLRCSPRSGDLSVYWYQQSLDQGLQFLIQYYNGEERAKGNILERFSAQQFPDLHSELNLSSLELGDSALYFCASSVSVEGVLGDTQYFGPGTRLTVL.